Listed below are T cell receptor beta chains from one sample, sequenced in a study of blood T cell repertoires in COVID-19. TCRdb keeps only in-frame clones here, not all; method: immunoSEQ multiplex PCR. The sample holds more than 250,000 clones, about nine tenths seen once. Material: peripheral blood. These receptors were collected from a man aged 50-59 years with active or convalescent COVID-19. Each CDR3 is given with its conserved first and last residue. D genes are given only for firm matches. Some rows have no size entry. The others give once, few or many, or a class for an expanded clone.

clone_size	v_call	d_call	j_call	cdr3_nt	cdr3_aa
.	TRBV7-9	TRBD1	TRBJ1-2	TGTGCCAGCAGCTCGGGACAGGGGGTTAGTGGCTACACCTTC	CASSSGQGVSGYTF
.	TRBV7-2	TRBD2	TRBJ2-5	TGTGCCAGCAGCTATAGCGGGAGTAAAGAGACCCAGTACTTC	CASSYSGSKETQYF
.	TRBV3-1/TRBV3-2	.	TRBJ1-1	TGTGCCAGCAGCCAGCCGGGGGGAAACACTGAAGCTTTCTTT	CASSQPGGNTEAFF
few	TRBV18	TRBD1	TRBJ1-1	TGTGCCAGCTCACCGACGACAGGGGGGAACACTGAAGCTTTCTTT	CASSPTTGGNTEAFF
.	TRBV28	TRBD1	TRBJ2-7	TGTGCCAGTTCGGGACAGCCTTCCCTCCCAGGGGAGCAGTACTTC	CASSGQPSLPGEQYF
.	TRBV4-2	TRBD2	TRBJ2-5	TGTGCCAGCAGCCAAACTAGCGAAGAGACCCAGTACTTC	CASSQTSEETQYF
.	TRBV19	.	TRBJ2-7	TGTGCCAGCTCGTTGAGGATAAGCTACGAGCAGTACTTC	CASSLRISYEQYF
.	TRBV30	TRBD1	TRBJ2-6	TGTGCCTGGAGCGTTTATCGGGACAGGGAAGCGGGGGCCAACGTCCTGACTTTC	CAWSVYRDREAGANVLTF
.	TRBV27	.	TRBJ1-2	TGTGCCAGCAGTCCCAGACAGGACGGATACCGCTATGGCTACACCTTC	CASSPRQDGYRYGYTF
.	TRBV11-1	.	TRBJ2-5	TGTGCCAGCAACTACCTGCAGGGAGAGACCCAGTACTTC	CASNYLQGETQYF
.	TRBV19	.	TRBJ2-5	TGTGCCAGTAGTGTCCTGGGGGCTTCAATGGAGACCCAGTACTTC	CASSVLGASMETQYF
.	TRBV18	.	TRBJ2-1	TGTGCCAGCTCACGGGGCGGAGCCTACAATGAGCAGTTCTTC	CASSRGGAYNEQFF
.	TRBV28	.	TRBJ1-3	TGTGCCAGCGGGGCCTCTGGAAACACCATATATTTT	CASGASGNTIYF
.	TRBV28	.	TRBJ1-3	TGTGCCAGCAGGGGGGCCCGGCGCTCTGGAAACACCATATATTTT	CASRGARRSGNTIYF
.	TRBV2	.	TRBJ2-5	TGTGCCAGCAGTGATGTGGGGGCAGAGACCCAGTACTTC	CASSDVGAETQYF
.	TRBV28	.	TRBJ1-6	TGTGCCAGCAGTGGGCAGGCTAATTCACCCCTCCACTTT	CASSGQANSPLHF
.	TRBV7-3	TRBD2	TRBJ2-1	TGTGCCAGCTCTAGCGGGGGGGCGTTCTACAATGAGCAGTTCTTC	CASSSGGAFYNEQFF
.	TRBV2	.	TRBJ2-5	TGTGCCAGCAGTGTCGCCCAGCAAGAGACCCAGTACTTC	CASSVAQQETQYF
.	TRBV7-3	.	TRBJ1-2	TGTGCCAGCAGCTTCGAGTCCTGGGCGTTACATGGCTACACCTTC	CASSFESWALHGYTF
.	TRBV28	TRBD1	TRBJ1-1	TGTGCCACCCTCGAGGGGGCAGGGAACACTGAAGCTTTCTTT	CATLEGAGNTEAFF
.	TRBV25-1	TRBD1	TRBJ2-4	TGTGCCAGCAGTGCCCGACAGGGGGCGGGGGACATTCAGTACTTC	CASSARQGAGDIQYF
.	TRBV9	TRBD2	TRBJ2-1	TGTGCCAGCAGCGTAGGAGGGCTAGCGGGTTACAATGAGCAGTTCTTC	CASSVGGLAGYNEQFF
.	TRBV5-6	TRBD1	TRBJ1-2	TGTGCCAGCAGCCGGGACAGGGGGAATTATGGCTACACCTTC	CASSRDRGNYGYTF
.	TRBV20-1	.	TRBJ2-3	TGCAGTGCTAGTGATCCCACTAGGGGCACAGATACGCAGTATTTT	CSASDPTRGTDTQYF